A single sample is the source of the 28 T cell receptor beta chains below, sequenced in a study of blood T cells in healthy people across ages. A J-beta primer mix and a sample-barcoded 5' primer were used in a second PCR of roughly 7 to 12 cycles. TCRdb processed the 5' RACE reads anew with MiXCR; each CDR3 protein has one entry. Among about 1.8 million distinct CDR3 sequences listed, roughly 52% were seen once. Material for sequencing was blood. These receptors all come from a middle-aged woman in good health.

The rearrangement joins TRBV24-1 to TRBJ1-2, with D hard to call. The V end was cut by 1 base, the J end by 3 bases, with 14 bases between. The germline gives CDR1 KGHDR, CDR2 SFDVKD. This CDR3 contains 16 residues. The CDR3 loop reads CATSDLGPGGDYGYTF. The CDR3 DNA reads TGTGCCACCAGTGATTTAGGTCCCGGAGGTGACTATGGCTACACCTTC.

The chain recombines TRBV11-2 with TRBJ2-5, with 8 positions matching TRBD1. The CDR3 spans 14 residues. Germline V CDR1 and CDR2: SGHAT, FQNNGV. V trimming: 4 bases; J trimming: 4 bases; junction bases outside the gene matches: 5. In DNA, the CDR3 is TGTGCCAGCAGCTATGACAGGGGTGGAGAGACCCAGTACTTC. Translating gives CASSYDRGGETQYF.

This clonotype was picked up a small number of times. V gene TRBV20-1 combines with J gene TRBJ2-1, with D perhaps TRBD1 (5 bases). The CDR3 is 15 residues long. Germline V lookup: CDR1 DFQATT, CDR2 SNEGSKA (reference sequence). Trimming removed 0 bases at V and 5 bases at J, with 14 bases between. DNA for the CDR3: TGCAGTGCTAGAGAGGGAAGTGGGGCTAACAATGAGCAGTTCTTC. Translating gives CSAREGSGANNEQFF.

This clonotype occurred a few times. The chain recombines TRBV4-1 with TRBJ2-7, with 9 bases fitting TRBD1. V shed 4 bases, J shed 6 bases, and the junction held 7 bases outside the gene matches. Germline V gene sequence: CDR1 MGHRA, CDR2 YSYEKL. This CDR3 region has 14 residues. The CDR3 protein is CASSLRQGEFEQYF. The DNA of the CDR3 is TGCGCCAGCAGCCTCAGACAGGGGGAGTTCGAGCAGTACTTC.

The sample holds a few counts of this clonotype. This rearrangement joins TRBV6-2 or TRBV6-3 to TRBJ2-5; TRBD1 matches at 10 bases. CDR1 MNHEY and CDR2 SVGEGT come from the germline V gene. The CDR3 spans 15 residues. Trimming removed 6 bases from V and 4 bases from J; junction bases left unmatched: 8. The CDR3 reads CASRRQGALLETQYF. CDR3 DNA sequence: TGTGCCAGCAGAAGACAGGGGGCTCTACTAGAGACCCAGTACTTC.

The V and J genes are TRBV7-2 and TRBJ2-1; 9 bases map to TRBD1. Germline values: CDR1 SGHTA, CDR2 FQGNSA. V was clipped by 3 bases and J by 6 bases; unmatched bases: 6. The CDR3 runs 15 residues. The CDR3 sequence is CASSLDGTGPNEQFF. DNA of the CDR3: TGTGCCAGCAGCTTGGACGGGACAGGGCCCAATGAGCAGTTCTTC. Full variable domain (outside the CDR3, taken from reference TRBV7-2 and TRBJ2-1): GAGVSQSPSNKVTEKGKDVELRCDPISGHTALYWYRQSLGQGLEFLIYFQGNSAPDKSGLPSDRFSAERTGGSVSTLTIQRTQQEDSAVYLCASSLDGTGPNEQFFGPGTRLTVL.

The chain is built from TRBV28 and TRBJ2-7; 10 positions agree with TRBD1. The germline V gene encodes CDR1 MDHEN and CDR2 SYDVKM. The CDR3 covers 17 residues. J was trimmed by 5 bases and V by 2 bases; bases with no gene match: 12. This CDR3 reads CASSLASGGTGVHEQYF. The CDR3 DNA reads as TGTGCCAGCAGTTTAGCCTCCGGAGGGACAGGGGTCCACGAGCAGTACTTC. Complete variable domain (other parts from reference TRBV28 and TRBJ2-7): DVKVTQSSRYLVKRTGEKVFLECVQDMDHENMFWYRQDPGLGLRLIYFSYDVKMKEKGDIPEGYSVSREKKERFSLILESASTNQTSMYLCASSLASGGTGVHEQYFGPGTRLTVT.

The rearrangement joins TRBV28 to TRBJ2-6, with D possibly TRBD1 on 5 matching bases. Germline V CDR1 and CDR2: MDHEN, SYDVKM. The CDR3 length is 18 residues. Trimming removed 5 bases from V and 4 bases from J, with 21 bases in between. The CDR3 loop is CASSGSYGATVGANVLTF. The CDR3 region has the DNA TGTGCCAGCAGTGGGTCGTATGGGGCTACCGTCGGGGCCAACGTCCTGACTTTC.

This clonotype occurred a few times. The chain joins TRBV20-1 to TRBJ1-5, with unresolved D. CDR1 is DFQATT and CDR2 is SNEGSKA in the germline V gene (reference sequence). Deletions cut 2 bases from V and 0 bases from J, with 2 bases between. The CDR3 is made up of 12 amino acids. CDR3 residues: CSARNSNQPQHF. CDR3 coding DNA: TGCAGTGCTAGAAATAGCAATCAGCCCCAGCATTTT.

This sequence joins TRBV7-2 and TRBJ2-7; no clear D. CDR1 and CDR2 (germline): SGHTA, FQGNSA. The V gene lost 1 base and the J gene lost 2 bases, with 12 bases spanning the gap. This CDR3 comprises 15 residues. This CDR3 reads CASSLEGFGTYEQYF. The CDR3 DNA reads TGTGCCAGCAGCTTAGAGGGCTTTGGGACCTACGAGCAGTACTTC. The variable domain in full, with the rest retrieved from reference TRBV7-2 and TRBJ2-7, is GAGVSQSPSNKVTEKGKDVELRCDPISGHTALYWYRQSLGQGLEFLIYFQGNSAPDKSGLPSDRFSAERTGGSVSTLTIQRTQQEDSAVYLCASSLEGFGTYEQYFGPGTRLTVT.

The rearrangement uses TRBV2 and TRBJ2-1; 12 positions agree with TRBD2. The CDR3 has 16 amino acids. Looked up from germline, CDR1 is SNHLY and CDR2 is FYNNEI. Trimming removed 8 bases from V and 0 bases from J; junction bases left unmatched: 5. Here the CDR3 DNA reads TGTGCCAGCGGCGGACTAGCGGGGTCCTCCTACAATGAGCAGTTCTTC. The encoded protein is CASGGLAGSSYNEQFF.

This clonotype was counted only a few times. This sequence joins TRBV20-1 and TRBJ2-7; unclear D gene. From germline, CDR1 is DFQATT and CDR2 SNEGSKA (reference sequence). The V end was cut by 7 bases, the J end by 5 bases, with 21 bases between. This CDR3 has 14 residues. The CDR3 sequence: CSVPPGPYWDEQYF. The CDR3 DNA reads TGCAGTGTACCACCGGGTCCATATTGGGACGAGCAGTACTTC.

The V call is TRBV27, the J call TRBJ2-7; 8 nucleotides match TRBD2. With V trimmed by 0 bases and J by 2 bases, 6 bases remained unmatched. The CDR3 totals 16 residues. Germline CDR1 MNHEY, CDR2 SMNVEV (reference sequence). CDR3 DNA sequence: TGTGCCAGCAGTTTATCCCCCGGGGGGGCGGCCTACGAGCAGTACTTC. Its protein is CASSLSPGGAAYEQYF.

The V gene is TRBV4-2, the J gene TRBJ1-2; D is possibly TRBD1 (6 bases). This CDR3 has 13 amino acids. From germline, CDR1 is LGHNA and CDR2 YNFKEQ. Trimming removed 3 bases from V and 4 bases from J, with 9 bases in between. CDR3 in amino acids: CASSQGDIYGYTF. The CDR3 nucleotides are TGTGCCAGCAGCCAGGGGGACATCTATGGCTACACCTTC.

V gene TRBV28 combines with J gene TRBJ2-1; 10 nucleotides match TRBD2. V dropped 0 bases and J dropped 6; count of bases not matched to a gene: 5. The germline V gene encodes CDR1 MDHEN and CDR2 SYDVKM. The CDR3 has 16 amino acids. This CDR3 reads CASSLWSGGASNEQFF. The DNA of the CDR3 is TGTGCCAGCAGTTTATGGAGCGGGGGGGCCTCCAATGAGCAGTTCTTC.

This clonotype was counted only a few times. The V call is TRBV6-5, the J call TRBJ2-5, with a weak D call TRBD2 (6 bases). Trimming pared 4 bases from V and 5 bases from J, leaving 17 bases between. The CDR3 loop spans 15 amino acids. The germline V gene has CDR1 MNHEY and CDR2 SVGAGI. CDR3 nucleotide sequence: TGTGCCAGCAGTTCTACCGCGGGACTCCAGGAGACCCAGTACTTC. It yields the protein CASSSTAGLQETQYF.

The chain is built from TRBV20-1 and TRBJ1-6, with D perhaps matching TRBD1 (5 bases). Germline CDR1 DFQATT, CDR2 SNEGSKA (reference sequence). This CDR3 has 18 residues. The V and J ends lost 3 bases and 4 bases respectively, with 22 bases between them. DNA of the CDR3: TGCAGTGCTAGGTTGAGTGTAGGGGCCCAATCTTATAATTCACCCCTCCACTTT. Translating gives CSARLSVGAQSYNSPLHF.

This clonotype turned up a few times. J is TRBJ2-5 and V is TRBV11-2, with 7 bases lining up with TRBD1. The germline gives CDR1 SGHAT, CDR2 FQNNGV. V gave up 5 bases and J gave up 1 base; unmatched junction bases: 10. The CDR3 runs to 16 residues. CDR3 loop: CASSINRGDFQETQYF. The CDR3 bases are TGTGCCAGCAGCATAAACAGGGGAGACTTCCAAGAGACCCAGTACTTC.

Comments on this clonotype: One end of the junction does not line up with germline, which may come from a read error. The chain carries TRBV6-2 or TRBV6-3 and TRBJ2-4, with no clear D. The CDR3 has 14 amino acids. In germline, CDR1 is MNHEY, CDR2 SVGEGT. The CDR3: CASSYQIAKDIQYF. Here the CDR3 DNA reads TGTGCCAGCAGTTACCAGATAGCCAAAGACATTCAGTACTTC.

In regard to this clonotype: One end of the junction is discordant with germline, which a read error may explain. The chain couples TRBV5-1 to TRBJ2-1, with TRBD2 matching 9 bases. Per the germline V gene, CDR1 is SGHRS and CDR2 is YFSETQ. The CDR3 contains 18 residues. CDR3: CASSLGTSVPSSCNEQFF. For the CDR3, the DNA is TGCGCCAGCAGCTTGGGGACTAGCGTTCCGAGCTCCTGCAATGAGCAGTTCTTC.

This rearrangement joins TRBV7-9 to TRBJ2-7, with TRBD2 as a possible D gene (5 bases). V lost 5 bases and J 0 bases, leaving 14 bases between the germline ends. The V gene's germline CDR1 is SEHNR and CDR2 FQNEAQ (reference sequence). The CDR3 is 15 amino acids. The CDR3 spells CASSPRAVLSYEQYF. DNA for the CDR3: TGTGCCAGCAGCCCGAGAGCGGTTCTCTCCTACGAGCAGTACTTC.

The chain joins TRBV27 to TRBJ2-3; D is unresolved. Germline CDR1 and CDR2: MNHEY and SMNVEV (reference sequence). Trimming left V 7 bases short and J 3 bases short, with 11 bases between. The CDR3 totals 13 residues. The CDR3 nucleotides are TGTGCCAGCAAAAAAACCGGGACAGATACGCAGTATTTT. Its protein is CASKKTGTDTQYF.

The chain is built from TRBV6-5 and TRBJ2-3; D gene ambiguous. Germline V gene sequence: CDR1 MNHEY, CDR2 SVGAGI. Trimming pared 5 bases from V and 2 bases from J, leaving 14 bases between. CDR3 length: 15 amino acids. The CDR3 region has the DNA TGTGCCAGCAGTCCGACCCTATCCCCCACAGATACGCAGTATTTT. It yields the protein CASSPTLSPTDTQYF.

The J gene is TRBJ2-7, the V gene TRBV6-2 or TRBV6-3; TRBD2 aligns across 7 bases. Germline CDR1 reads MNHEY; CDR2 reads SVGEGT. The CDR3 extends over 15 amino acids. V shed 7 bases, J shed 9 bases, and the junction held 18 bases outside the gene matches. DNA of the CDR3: TGTGCCAGCAAGTCGGGGGGAGATAGCACAGATACGCAGTACTTC. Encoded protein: CASKSGGDSTDTQYF.

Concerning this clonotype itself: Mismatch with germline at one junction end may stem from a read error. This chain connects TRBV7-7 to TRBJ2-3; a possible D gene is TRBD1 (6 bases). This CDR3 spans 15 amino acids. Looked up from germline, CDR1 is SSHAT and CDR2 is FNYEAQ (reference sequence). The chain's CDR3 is CASSLGPGVVDTQYF. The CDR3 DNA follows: TGTGCTAGCAGCTTGGGGCCAGGGGTCGTAGATACGCAGTATTTT.

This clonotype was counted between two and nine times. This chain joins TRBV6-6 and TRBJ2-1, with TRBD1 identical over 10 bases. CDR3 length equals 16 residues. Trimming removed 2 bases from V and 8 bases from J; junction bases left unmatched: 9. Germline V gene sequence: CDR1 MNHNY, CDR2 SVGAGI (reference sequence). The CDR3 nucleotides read TGTGCCAGCAGTTACGGGCGGGACAGGGGTTTTGATGAGCAGTTCTTC. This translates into CASSYGRDRGFDEQFF.

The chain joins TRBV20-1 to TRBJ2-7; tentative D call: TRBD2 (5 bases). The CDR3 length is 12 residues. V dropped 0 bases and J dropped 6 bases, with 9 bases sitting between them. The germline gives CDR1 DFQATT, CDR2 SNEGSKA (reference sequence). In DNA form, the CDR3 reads TGCAGTGCTAGAGACCCCCGGGGCGAGCAGTACTTC. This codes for CSARDPRGEQYF.

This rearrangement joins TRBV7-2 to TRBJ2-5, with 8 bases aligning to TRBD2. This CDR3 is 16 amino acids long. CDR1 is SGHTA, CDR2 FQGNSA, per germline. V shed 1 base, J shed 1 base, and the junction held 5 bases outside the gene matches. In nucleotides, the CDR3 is TGTGCCAGCAGCTTAGGGAGGGCGGGGGGCCAAGAGACCCAGTACTTC. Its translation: CASSLGRAGGQETQYF.